Here is one T cell receptor beta chain with its context. As to treatment: preoperative locoregional IRX-2 cytokine immunotherapy. Patients received preoperative, locoregional IRX-2 cytokine immunotherapy in a phase Ib study. The sample originates from a study of preoperative IRX-2 immunotherapy in early breast cancer. The table came from immunoSEQ multiplex PCR; TCRdb's copy has only in-frame clones and leaves some out. The sample yields about 1,500 clones, more than 60% seen once. Germline loops: CDR1 MNHGY, CDR2 SAAAGT. CDR3 length: 16 amino acids. The V and J ends lost 5 bases and 3 bases, in that order; junction bases with no gene match: 10.

This sequence was found in a human donor with breast cancer. Sample: tumor tissue, taken after IRX-2 immunotherapy. The chain combines TRBV6-8 with TRBJ1-2, with 9 positions matching TRBD1. The DNA of the CDR3 is TGTGCCAGCAGTCTCCGGACAGGGGTTTACGACTATGGCTACACCTTC. Its translation is CASSLRTGVYDYGYTF.